The subject of this entry is one T cell receptor beta chain. This CDR3 spans 15 amino acids. V was shortened by 1 base and J by 6 bases, with 16 bases between the two germline ends. CDR1 is SEHNR, CDR2 FQNEAQ, per germline (reference sequence). These data originate in a study of cytomegalovirus exposure and HLA in healthy donors. PCR amplification relied on 60 Vbeta primers (plus 13 Jbeta primers). Repertoires were generated with immunoSEQ multiplex PCR, while TCRdb's copy carries only in-frame clones and drops some. The sample yields about 150,000 clones, around 83% seen once. The V call is TRBV7-9, the J call TRBJ2-7, with D hard to call. The source of this sequence is a man aged 25 to 40 in good health and CMV-seropositive. Sequenced input: PBMCs. The CDR3 loop reads CASSLGHSRNGEQYF. CDR3 DNA sequence: TGTGCCAGCAGCTTAGGGCACAGCCGTAATGGCGAGCAGTACTTC.